These 24 T cell receptor beta chains were all obtained from the same sample, sequenced in a study of blood T cells in healthy people across ages. Sample-barcoded 5' priming and a J-beta primer mix drove a second PCR of roughly 7 to 11 cycles. TCRdb independently ran MiXCR on the 5' RACE reads; one entry per CDR3 protein. The sample records 600,000 to 850,000 distinct CDR3 sequences, around 46% being singletons. Sequenced input: blood. The origin of the receptors is a woman aged 55 to 70 in good health.

The rearrangement joins TRBV28 to TRBJ2-7, with D maybe TRBD2 (7 bases). The CDR3 loop spans 16 amino acids. Trimming removed 1 base from V and 5 bases from J, with 18 bases in between. Germline loops: CDR1 MDHEN, CDR2 SYDVKM. The DNA for the CDR3 is TGTGCCAGCAGTTTATTGGGGGGGGCCAAGAGTGACGAGCAGTACTTC. The encoded protein is CASSLLGGAKSDEQYF. Looking up the rest from reference TRBV28 and TRBJ2-7 gives the full variable domain: DVKVTQSSRYLVKRTGEKVFLECVQDMDHENMFWYRQDPGLGLRLIYFSYDVKMKEKGDIPEGYSVSREKKERFSLILESASTNQTSMYLCASSLLGGAKSDEQYFGPGTRLTVT.

The chain employs TRBV5-1 and TRBJ2-7, with a weak D call TRBD1 (5 bases). Trimming stripped 0 bases from V and 5 bases from J, with 15 bases between. The germline V gene has CDR1 SGHRS and CDR2 YFSETQ. This CDR3 comprises 15 residues. CDR3 sequence reads: CASSLEGRRRDEQYF. The CDR3 coding sequence is TGCGCCAGCAGCTTGGAGGGGCGACGTAGGGACGAGCAGTACTTC.

The chain is built from TRBV12-3 or TRBV12-4 and TRBJ2-5; the D gene is possibly TRBD2 (5 bases). The CDR3 contains 13 residues. Trimming stripped 5 bases from V and 7 bases from J, with 14 bases between. DNA of the CDR3: TGTGCCAGCAGTGTGGACTCAGGAGGGACCCAGTACTTC. Translating gives CASSVDSGGTQYF.

As regards this clonotype: Germline and junction disagree at one end, which may indicate a read error. The chain carries TRBV6-5 and TRBJ1-4; tentative D call: TRBD1 (6 bases). Germline CDR1 is MNHEY and CDR2 is SVGAGI. CDR3 length: 16 amino acids. CDR3 residues: CASGRGQPLTNEELFF. DNA for the CDR3: TGTGCCAGCGGCCGCGGACAGCCTTTAACTAATGAAGAACTGTTTTTT.

J is TRBJ1-2 and V is TRBV20-1; 12 positions match TRBD1. The germline V gene has CDR1 DFQATT and CDR2 SNEGSKA (reference sequence). This CDR3 contains 15 residues. V lost 2 bases, J lost 8 bases, and 9 bases stayed unmatched. For the CDR3, the DNA is TGCAGTGCTAGAACCATGGGACAGGGGGCCGGGGGCTACACCTTC. This codes for CSARTMGQGAGGYTF.

J is TRBJ1-6 and V is TRBV3-1; possibly TRBD1 for D (5 bases). Germline V gene lookup returns CDR1 LGHDT and CDR2 YNNKEL (reference sequence). The V end was cut by 0 bases, the J end by 14 bases, with 11 bases between. The CDR3 length is 13 residues. The DNA for the CDR3 is TGTGCCAGCAGCCAAGATATCGGGGCGGCCCTCCACTTT. Translation gives CASSQDIGAALHF.

The chain carries TRBV12-3 or TRBV12-4 and TRBJ2-7; D ambiguous. The CDR3 extends over 14 amino acids. V dropped 6 bases and J dropped 0 bases, with 12 bases sitting between them. CDR3 bases: TGTGCCAGCAGGGCCCGGTGGGGCTCCTACGAGCAGTACTTC. Translated, it gives CASRARWGSYEQYF.

The chain recombines TRBV13 with TRBJ2-4; D call uncertain. Germline V gene data show CDR1 as PRHDT and CDR2 as FYEKMQ (reference sequence). This CDR3 has 17 amino acids. The germline V and J ends were trimmed by 5 bases and 0 bases, with 17 bases remaining between them. The CDR3 DNA follows: TGTGCCAGCAGCCCGAGTGCCGGGCTACTAGCCAAAAACATTCAGTACTTC. Translation gives CASSPSAGLLAKNIQYF. Based on the CDR3 plus reference TRBV13 and TRBJ2-4, the full variable domain is AAGVIQSPRHLIKEKRETATLKCYPIPRHDTVYWYQQGPGQDPQFLISFYEKMQSDKGSIPDRFSAQQFSDYHSELNMSSLELGDSALYFCASSPSAGLLAKNIQYFGAGTRLSVL.

The gene calls are TRBV6-6 and TRBJ2-7; D uncertain. Germline V gene lookup returns CDR1 MNHNY and CDR2 SVGAGI (reference sequence). Between the trimmed V and J ends, which lost 2 bases and 2 bases, there was a span of 13 bases. The length of the CDR3 is 15 residues. The DNA of the CDR3 is TGTGCCAGCAGTTACCAGCCCCCCAAAGCCTACGAGCAGTACTTC. Translation: CASSYQPPKAYEQYF.

This chain joins TRBV9 and TRBJ2-3, with a tentative D call TRBD2 (6 bases). CDR3 length equals 16 residues. CDR1 is SGDLS and CDR2 is YYNGEE in the germline V gene. Trimming removed 4 bases from V and 2 bases from J, with 17 bases in between. In DNA, the CDR3 is TGTGCCAGCAGCAACCAACCGGGACTGGCCACAGATACGCAGTATTTT. It codes for CASSNQPGLATDTQYF.

J is TRBJ2-7 and V is TRBV10-3; TRBD1 is a possible D gene (6 bases). The V and J ends lost 0 bases and 3 bases respectively, with 12 bases between them. The CDR3 loop spans 15 amino acids. CDR1 is ENHRY, CDR2 SYGVKD, per germline. CDR3: CAISESGAGDYEQYF. In DNA, the CDR3 is TGTGCCATCAGTGAGTCTGGGGCAGGGGACTACGAGCAGTACTTC.

The chain is built from TRBV29-1 and TRBJ2-5, with TRBD2 matching 14 bases. The V gene's germline CDR1 is SQVTM and CDR2 ANQGSEA. CDR3 length: 16 amino acids. V lost 6 bases and J lost 1; bases outside the gene matches: 7. The CDR3 loop reads CSVAGTSGRPQETQYF. CDR3 coding DNA: TGCAGCGTAGCCGGGACTAGCGGGAGACCCCAAGAGACCCAGTACTTC.

The chain joins TRBV20-1 to TRBJ2-1; tentatively, D is TRBD2 (5 bases). V shed 5 bases and J shed 0 bases, with 14 bases lying between them. Germline assignment: CDR1 DFQATT and CDR2 SNEGSKA (reference sequence). This CDR3 comprises 15 residues. As DNA, the CDR3 is TGCAGTGCTCCTACCGGGAAGAGCTCCTACAATGAGCAGTTCTTC. This gives the protein CSAPTGKSSYNEQFF.

This clonotype came up a few times. The gene calls are TRBV5-6 and TRBJ1-4; perhaps TRBD1 as D (6 bases). Germline V gene sequence: CDR1 SGHDT, CDR2 YYEEEE. V dropped 1 base and J dropped 8 bases, with 12 bases sitting between them. This CDR3 has 14 residues. The CDR3 DNA reads TGTGCCAGCAGCTTGCAGGGGAGCAAGGAAAAACTGTTTTTT. Translating gives CASSLQGSKEKLFF.

In its sample, this clonotype was seen a few times. The chain couples TRBV20-1 to TRBJ2-7; D perhaps matches TRBD1 (6 bases). The CDR3 covers 14 residues. V was pared by 2 bases and J by 4 bases, with 15 bases between. Per the germline V gene, CDR1 is DFQATT and CDR2 is SNEGSKA (reference sequence). In DNA form, the CDR3 reads TGCAGTGCTAGATCCCGGGACAAGTCTTACGAGCAGTACTTC. It codes for CSARSRDKSYEQYF.

This clonotype has just a few counts. The chain employs TRBV9 and TRBJ1-1; D is perhaps TRBD1 (5 bases). V lost 1 base, J lost 1 base, and 14 bases lay in between. Germline CDR1 SGDLS, CDR2 YYNGEE. This CDR3 comprises 16 residues. The CDR3 loop is CASSVWQGGANTEAFF. The CDR3 nucleotides read TGTGCCAGCAGCGTATGGCAGGGCGGGGCGAACACTGAAGCTTTCTTT.

This clonotype was counted only a few times. The chain carries TRBV11-1 and TRBJ2-1, with a possible D match to TRBD1 (6 bases). Per germline, CDR1 SGHAT and CDR2 FQDESV (reference sequence). Trimming took 2 bases from V and 9 from J, leaving 11 bases between them. CDR3 length equals 13 residues. The CDR3 bases are TGTGCCAGCAGCTTAATGACAGGTGGTGAGCAGTTCTTC. Residues: CASSLMTGGEQFF.

J is TRBJ1-4 and V is TRBV12-3 or TRBV12-4; the match to TRBD1 covers 10 bases. Trimming at V came to 3 bases and at J to 8 bases, leaving 9 bases not matched to a gene. There are 16 residues in the CDR3. The chain's CDR3 is CASSFGGGTGDEKLFF. CDR3 DNA sequence: TGTGCCAGCAGTTTCGGCGGGGGGACAGGGGACGAAAAACTGTTTTTT.

Comments on this clonotype: This may be a read error, as it is one base from a much larger clone. This chain links TRBV5-1 with TRBJ2-7, with 8 bases fitting TRBD1. The germline CDR1 and CDR2 sequences are SGHRS and YFSETQ. The CDR3 length is 16 residues. The CDR3 DNA sequence: TGCGTCAGCAGCTTGGGCCCAACAGGGGGTTCCTACGAGCAGTACTTC. As protein: CVSSLGPTGGSYEQYF.

This clonotype was counted between two and nine times. This chain uses TRBV9 with TRBJ2-1, with 10 bases identical to TRBD2. Germline loops: CDR1 SGDLS, CDR2 YYNGEE. The CDR3 covers 20 residues. V lost 2 bases and J lost 0; bases outside the gene matches: 14. Here the CDR3 reads CASSVPPGGSGGSSYNEQFF. DNA for the CDR3: TGTGCCAGCAGCGTCCCTCCGGGGGGTAGCGGGGGGAGCTCCTACAATGAGCAGTTCTTC.

The rearrangement uses TRBV7-9 and TRBJ1-5; D is unresolved. V was cut by 5 bases and J by 3 bases, with 11 bases left in between. CDR3 length: 14 residues. CDR1 and CDR2 from the germline V gene are SEHNR and FQNEAQ (reference sequence). The CDR3 DNA follows: TGTGCCAGCAGCCCCCTTGGAGTCAATCAGCCCCAGCATTTT. Amino acids: CASSPLGVNQPQHF.

The genes are TRBV2 and TRBJ2-1; D might be TRBD2 (6 bases). CDR3 length: 14 residues. Per germline, CDR1 SNHLY and CDR2 FYNNEI. V gave up 8 bases and J gave up 4 bases, with 15 bases separating them. The CDR3 DNA sequence: TGTGCCAGCGATTGGGACTGGCAATACAATGAGCAGTTCTTC. It specifies CASDWDWQYNEQFF.

This clonotype was found a few times. The CDR3 bases are TGTGCCAGCAGTTTAGAGGGGCTAGCGGGGGGGCCGGGGTCCTACGAGCAGTACTTC. Amino acid sequence: CASSLEGLAGGPGSYEQYF. The chain carries TRBV12-3 or TRBV12-4 and TRBJ2-7, with TRBD2 matching over 12 bases. V lost 1 base to trimming and J lost 1 base; unmatched junction nucleotides: 11. This CDR3 has 19 amino acids.

A remark on this clonotype: The junction departs from germline at one end; a sequencing error may be responsible. The chain is built from TRBV28 and TRBJ2-7, with D possibly being TRBD2 (5 bases). The CDR3 has 15 residues. Per germline, CDR1 MDHEN and CDR2 SYDVKM. This CDR3 reads CASSTGSGFSYGQYF. CDR3 nucleotide sequence: TGTGCCAGCAGTACGGGGTCAGGATTCTCCTACGGGCAGTACTTC.